What follows is one T cell receptor beta chain and its context. The data were obtained in a study of cytomegalovirus exposure and HLA in healthy donors. Germline CDR1 reads MNHEY; CDR2 reads SVGAGI. This CDR3 spans 14 amino acids. J gave up 2 bases and V 6 bases, and 4 bases lay outside the gene matches. PCR primers comprised 60 Vbeta and 13 Jbeta primers. Only in-frame clones appear in the TCRdb table, and some are missing; sequencing was by immunoSEQ multiplex PCR. The table gives 95,000 to 150,000 clones; the top ten clones make up roughly 4% of it. This chain uses TRBV6-5 with TRBJ2-3; 8 bases match TRBD2. The sample was PBMCs. The TCR originated in a man aged 18-30 years in good health and CMV-seronegative. CDR3 coding DNA: TGTGCCAGCAGGCAGCGGGGGTACACAGATACGCAGTATTTT. Protein product: CASRQRGYTDTQYF.